A single sample gave rise to the 11 T cell receptor beta chains below, sequenced in a study of OX40 agonist ivuxolimab in advanced cancers. The repertoire was sequenced with immunoSEQ multiplex PCR; TCRdb's copy has only in-frame clones and lacks some. This table holds about 73,000 clones, more than 80% found once. Sequenced here: CD4+ or CD8+ T cells sorted from blood, sampled in a trial of the OX40 agonist ivuxolimab. These receptors all come from an adult with an advanced solid tumor such as melanoma, head and neck, liver or kidney cancer.

V and J are TRBV6-6 and TRBJ2-1; TRBD1 aligns across 8 bases. V gave up 6 bases and J gave up 6 bases; unmatched junction bases: 7. This CDR3 comprises 14 residues. Germline lookup yields CDR1 MNHNY and CDR2 SVGAGI (reference sequence). This CDR3 is CASSRGQGPNEQFF. The CDR3, as DNA: TGTGCCAGCAGCCGCGGACAGGGCCCCAATGAGCAGTTCTTC.

The CDR3: CASSRGADTQYF. DNA for the CDR3: TGTGCCAGCAGTAGGGGAGCAGATACGCAGTATTTT. The chain combines TRBV7-8 with TRBJ2-3, with D perhaps matching TRBD1 or TRBD2 (5 bases each). Germline V CDR1 and CDR2: SGHVS, FQNEAQ. The length of the CDR3 is 12 residues. The V end lost 6 bases, the J end lost 4 bases, and 8 bases lay between the germline ends. The full variable domain, with the rest looked up from reference TRBV7-8 and TRBJ2-3, is GAGVSQSPRYKVAKRGQDVALRCDPISGHVSLFWYQQALGQGPEFLTYFQNEAQLDKSGLPSDRFFAERPEGSVSTLKIQRTQQEDSAVYLCASSRGADTQYFGPGTRLTVL.

The chain employs TRBV5-5 and TRBJ1-1; D remains unclear. The CDR3 consists of 13 residues. Looked up from germline, CDR1 is SGHKS and CDR2 is YYEKEE (reference sequence). Trimming left V 0 bases short and J 0 bases short, with 3 bases between. In nucleotides, the CDR3 is TGTGCCAGCAGCTTGGCCGTGAACACTGAAGCTTTCTTT. Its translation: CASSLAVNTEAFF.

The rearrangement joins TRBV5-1 to TRBJ1-1; 9 nucleotides agree with TRBD1. The germline V gene has CDR1 SGHRS and CDR2 YFSETQ. V shed 1 base and J 4 bases; nucleotides not matched to a gene: 8. CDR3 length: 16 amino acids. For the CDR3, the DNA is TGCGCCAGCAGCTTGAGAACAGGGGGCGGGAGCACTGAAGCTTTCTTT. Translated: CASSLRTGGGSTEAFF.

This sequence joins TRBV7-2 and TRBJ1-1; D unclear. The germline V and J ends were trimmed by 5 bases and 1 base, with 11 bases remaining between them. In germline, CDR1 is SGHTA, CDR2 FQGNSA. The CDR3 has 14 amino acids. This CDR3 reads CASSVTPENTEAFF. The CDR3 region has the DNA TGTGCCAGCAGCGTGACTCCTGAGAACACTGAAGCTTTCTTT.

The chain joins TRBV6-4 to TRBJ1-3, with unresolved D. Trimming cost V 8 bases and J 4 bases, with 18 bases left between them. The germline gives CDR1 MRHNA, CDR2 SNTAGT. This CDR3 comprises 15 residues. CDR3 sequence reads: CASSPRSPSGNTIYF. Here the CDR3 DNA reads TGTGCCAGCTCCCCGAGAAGTCCATCCGGAAACACCATATATTTT.

The rearrangement uses TRBV7-2 and TRBJ1-1; D remains unclear. Trimming took off 2 bases at V and 13 bases at J, with 11 bases between the two ends. In germline, CDR1 is SGHTA, CDR2 FQGNSA. The CDR3 spans 11 residues. CDR3 DNA sequence: TGTGCCAGCAGCTTACCCCCCCCCTATTTCTTT. This sequence encodes CASSLPPPYFF.

The chain couples TRBV19 to TRBJ1-5; 10 bases match TRBD1. The CDR3 runs to 15 residues. The V gene's germline CDR1 is LNHDA and CDR2 SQIVND (reference sequence). Unmatched junction bases numbered 9, after V lost 8 bases and J lost 5 bases. The CDR3 bases are TGTGCCAGTCAAGCCGGGACAGGGGTTTATCAGCCCCAGCATTTT. Protein: CASQAGTGVYQPQHF.

The chain joins TRBV5-4 to TRBJ2-5; 10 nucleotides align to TRBD1. Germline V gene data show CDR1 as SGHNT and CDR2 as YYREEE (reference sequence). The CDR3 sequence is 15 residues long. The junction had 6 bases not matched to a gene; V was cut back by 2 bases and J by 5 bases. CDR3 DNA: TGTGCCAGCAGCTTTTTCGGGACAGGGGAGGAGACCCAGTACTTC. This translates into CASSFFGTGEETQYF.

This clone was seen once. The V call is TRBV4-3, the J call TRBJ2-1; 9 bases match TRBD2. V trimming: 0 bases; J trimming: 4 bases; junction bases outside the gene matches: 1. Germline loops: CDR1 LGHNA, CDR2 YSLEER. This CDR3 is 15 amino acids long. The CDR3 DNA sequence: TGCGCCAGCAGCCAAGAGACTAGCGGATACAATGAGCAGTTCTTC. This codes for CASSQETSGYNEQFF.

The chain recombines TRBV27 with TRBJ2-5, with 9 bases matching TRBD1. V trimming: 5 bases; J trimming: 4 bases; junction bases outside the gene matches: 2. The CDR3 is 13 residues long. The germline V gene encodes CDR1 MNHEY and CDR2 SMNVEV (reference sequence). CDR3: CASSPGQGETQYF. DNA for the CDR3: TGTGCCAGCAGTCCGGGACAGGGAGAGACCCAGTACTTC.